The 20 T cell receptor beta chains in this list originate from one sample, sequenced in a study of T cell repertoires in cytomegalovirus infection. TCRdb re-called the reads through MiXCR, storing one row per CDR3 protein. Of 300,000 or so distinct CDR3 sequences listed, about 23% are singletons. Sequencing used PBMCs. These receptors originate from a human donor in good health (CMV status not recorded). Some clones in this sample may be carry-over from other donors' samples.

This clonotype was detected ten times or more. The CDR3 spells CASTRGMNNEQFF. The DNA for the CDR3 is TGTGCCAGCACCAGGGGTATGAACAATGAGCAGTTCTTC. This chain connects TRBV2 to TRBJ2-1; D possibly corresponds to TRBD1 (6 bases). CDR1 and CDR2 (germline): SNHLY, FYNNEI. Deletions cut 7 bases from V and 5 bases from J, with 12 bases between. The CDR3 loop spans 13 amino acids.

This chain connects TRBV28 to TRBJ2-3, with 8 bases identical to TRBD2. V shed 6 bases and J 4 bases; nucleotides not matched to a gene: 3. Germline loops: CDR1 MDHEN, CDR2 SYDVKM. The CDR3 runs to 13 residues. The CDR3 is CASRLAASDTQYF. Here the CDR3 DNA reads TGTGCCAGCAGACTAGCGGCATCAGATACGCAGTATTTT. Using reference TRBV28 and TRBJ2-3 for the parts outside the CDR3, the full variable domain is DVKVTQSSRYLVKRTGEKVFLECVQDMDHENMFWYRQDPGLGLRLIYFSYDVKMKEKGDIPEGYSVSREKKERFSLILESASTNQTSMYLCASRLAASDTQYFGPGTRLTVL.

The chain is built from TRBV6-6 and TRBJ2-3; 11 bases align to TRBD2. CDR3 length: 15 amino acids. Germline CDR1 MNHNY, CDR2 SVGAGI (reference sequence). Germline trimming cut 7 bases from V and 3 bases from J; bases unmatched to any gene: 6. CDR3 DNA sequence: TGTGCCAGCAACGTAGCGGGGGGGGGAACAGATACGCAGTATTTT. Translation: CASNVAGGGTDTQYF.

This clonotype turned up a few times. The rearrangement links TRBV6-5 to TRBJ1-1, with a weak D call TRBD1 (6 bases). Germline CDR1 MNHEY, CDR2 SVGAGI. The V and J ends lost 7 bases and 6 bases respectively, with 18 bases between them. The CDR3 loop spans 14 amino acids. Here the CDR3 DNA reads TGTGCCAGCACCGAACAACAGGGTTACGCTGAAGCTTTCTTT. The encoded protein is CASTEQQGYAEAFF.

The chain has TRBV11-3 and TRBJ2-1; 9 nucleotides line up with TRBD1. V lost 7 bases to trimming and J lost 7 bases; unmatched junction nucleotides: 5. CDR3 length: 13 residues. Germline V lookup: CDR1 SGHNT, CDR2 YENEEA. The DNA for the CDR3 is TGTGCCAGCACGGGACAGGGTGTGAATGAGCAGTTCTTC. It yields the protein CASTGQGVNEQFF.

The rearrangement joins TRBV6-1 to TRBJ2-7, with D possibly being TRBD1 (7 bases). Trimming cost V 7 bases and J 7 bases, with 20 bases left between them. The CDR3 is made up of 14 amino acids. The germline V gene has CDR1 MNHNS and CDR2 SASEGT. The CDR3 region has the DNA TGTGCCAGCACCAGGGCAGGGGGGTCAGAAGAGCAGTACTTC. This gives the protein CASTRAGGSEEQYF.

This clonotype was detected a few times. The V and J genes are TRBV7-2 and TRBJ2-7, with a possible D match to TRBD1 (6 bases). Germline V gene lookup returns CDR1 SGHTA and CDR2 FQGNSA. This CDR3 is built from 15 residues. V was trimmed by 6 bases and J by 0 bases, leaving 15 bases between them. The CDR3 spells CASSFDRLSSYEQYF. The CDR3 DNA reads as TGTGCCAGCAGTTTCGACAGGCTAAGCTCCTACGAGCAGTACTTC.

The chain uses TRBV2 and TRBJ2-3; D is ambiguous. Germline assignment: CDR1 SNHLY and CDR2 FYNNEI. The CDR3 has 10 residues. Trimming cost V 9 bases and J 6 bases, with 7 bases left between them. The CDR3 reads CASREDTQYF. The CDR3 coding sequence is TGTGCCAGTAGAGAGGATACGCAGTATTTT. Together with reference TRBV2 and TRBJ2-3, the CDR3 gives the full variable domain: EPEVTQTPSHQVTQMGQEVILRCVPISNHLYFYWYRQILGQKVEFLVSFYNNEISEKSEIFDDQFSVERPDGSNFTLKIRSTKLEDSAMYFCASREDTQYFGPGTRLTVL.

CDR3 coding DNA: TGTGCCAGCAGCCCTCGATTGGATGAGCAGTTCTTC. Translation: CASSPRLDEQFF. The gene calls are TRBV28 and TRBJ2-1; D is unclear. CDR3 size: 12 residues. CDR1 and CDR2 (germline): MDHEN, SYDVKM. Trimming pared 6 bases from V and 8 bases from J, leaving 11 bases between. Full variable domain (remainder filled in from reference TRBV28 and TRBJ2-1): DVKVTQSSRYLVKRTGEKVFLECVQDMDHENMFWYRQDPGLGLRLIYFSYDVKMKEKGDIPEGYSVSREKKERFSLILESASTNQTSMYLCASSPRLDEQFFGPGTRLTVL.

This clonotype was picked up many times. V and J are TRBV7-2 and TRBJ2-1; weak D call: TRBD1 (6 bases). The length of the CDR3 is 15 residues. V was pared by 3 bases and J by 3 bases, with 12 bases between. Germline CDR1 SGHTA, CDR2 FQGNSA. DNA of the CDR3: TGTGCCAGCAGCTTGACCCAGGGGAACTACAATGAGCAGTTCTTC. This gives the protein CASSLTQGNYNEQFF. The full variable domain, with the rest looked up from reference TRBV7-2 and TRBJ2-1, is GAGVSQSPSNKVTEKGKDVELRCDPISGHTALYWYRQSLGQGLEFLIYFQGNSAPDKSGLPSDRFSAERTGGSVSTLTIQRTQQEDSAVYLCASSLTQGNYNEQFFGPGTRLTVL.

This clonotype was seen a handful of times. V usage is TRBV12-3 or TRBV12-4 and J usage is TRBJ2-1; 15 nucleotides align to TRBD2. The CDR3 sequence is 20 residues long. V was clipped by 6 bases and J by 2 bases; unmatched bases: 14. CDR3 bases: TGTGCCAGCAGATTCCGAGGACTAGCGGGAGGGATGTCGACCTACAATGAGCAGTTCTTC. Residues: CASRFRGLAGGMSTYNEQFF.

This clonotype occurred a few times. The genes are TRBV11-2 and TRBJ2-5; 10 bases align to TRBD2. Germline-derived CDR1 and CDR2 are SGHAT and FQNNGV. J was trimmed by 4 bases and V by 0 bases; bases with no gene match: 8. The CDR3 runs 17 residues. CDR3 protein: CASSLDHGVAGGETQYF. The CDR3 bases are TGTGCCAGCAGCTTAGATCATGGGGTAGCGGGAGGAGAGACCCAGTACTTC.

There are a few counts of this clonotype. V and J are TRBV20-1 and TRBJ2-1; 13 bases fit TRBD2. The CDR3 sequence is 21 residues long. The germline V gene encodes CDR1 DFQATT and CDR2 SNEGSKA (reference sequence). Trimming took 6 bases from V and 9 from J; bases not matched to a gene: 29. CDR3 sequence: CSAPTLGTGTATSGRAGEQFF. CDR3 nucleotides: TGCAGTGCACCAACCTTGGGAACGGGGACAGCTACTAGCGGGAGGGCCGGTGAGCAGTTCTTC.

This clonotype was counted once. The chain combines TRBV4-1 with TRBJ2-1, with a tentative D call TRBD2 (6 bases). V was trimmed by 4 bases and J by 6 bases, leaving 16 bases between them. CDR1 and CDR2 (germline): MGHRA, YSYEKL. CDR3 length: 15 residues. This chain's CDR3 is CASSRRDWHGNEQFF. CDR3 bases: TGCGCCAGCAGCCGCCGGGACTGGCATGGCAATGAGCAGTTCTTC.

The CDR3: CASSYSTAETEAFF. As DNA, the CDR3 is TGTGCCAGCAGTTACTCGACAGCCGAAACAGAAGCTTTCTTT. The chain carries TRBV6-5 and TRBJ1-1, with D perhaps matching TRBD1 (5 bases). Germline-derived CDR1 and CDR2 are MNHEY and SVGAGI. Trimming stripped 0 bases from V and 8 bases from J, with 13 bases between. The CDR3 length is 14 residues.

This clonotype was seen repeatedly, ten times or more. The chain couples TRBV7-8 to TRBJ2-7; tentative D call: TRBD1 (6 bases). Trimming stripped 4 bases from V and 0 bases from J, with 10 bases between. This CDR3 is built from 14 residues. Germline lookup yields CDR1 SGHVS and CDR2 FQNEAQ. CDR3 sequence reads: CASSSDRYSYEQYV. CDR3 DNA: TGTGCCAGCAGCTCGGACAGATACTCCTACGAGCAGTACGTC.

This clonotype was detected only a few times. The chain is built from TRBV20-1 and TRBJ2-7, with D possibly matching TRBD2 (6 bases). V lost 5 bases to trimming and J lost 0 bases, with 17 bases between them. The germline V gene encodes CDR1 DFQATT and CDR2 SNEGSKA (reference sequence). The CDR3 runs 15 residues. CDR3 DNA sequence: TGCAGTGCTCCCCCCGAACGGGGGTACTCCTACGAGCAGTACTTC. Amino acids: CSAPPERGYSYEQYF.

The CDR3 nucleotides read TGCGCCAGCAGCTTCGGGGGACAGGGGGGGACCGGTGGTGGCTACACCTTC. This encodes CASSFGGQGGTGGGYTF. The rearrangement joins TRBV5-1 to TRBJ1-2, with 11 bases that match TRBD1. V was pared by 2 bases and J by 7 bases, with 13 bases of the junction left unmatched. The CDR3 loop spans 17 amino acids. CDR1 and CDR2 from the germline V gene are SGHRS and YFSETQ.

The chain employs TRBV6-5 and TRBJ1-5; D gene uncertain. The ends were cut back, 0 bases at V and 10 bases at J, with 7 bases in the middle. Germline assignment: CDR1 MNHEY and CDR2 SVGAGI. CDR3 size: 12 residues. CDR3: CASSYSEGPQHF. Written as DNA, the CDR3 is TGTGCCAGCAGTTACTCCGAGGGACCCCAGCATTTT.

The chain carries TRBV24-1 and TRBJ2-5; 10 nucleotides align to TRBD2. Germline V CDR1 and CDR2: KGHDR, SFDVKD. The CDR3 runs 15 residues. Losses at the gene ends were 2 bases for V and 3 bases for J; bases not matched to a gene: 2. The CDR3 region is CATSDSLAGEETQYF. The DNA of the CDR3 is TGTGCCACCAGTGATTCTCTAGCGGGAGAAGAGACCCAGTACTTC.